The T cell receptor beta chain described here comes from a study of control samples from healthy donors and cancer patients. CDR1 is LGHDT and CDR2 is YNNKEL in the germline V gene (reference sequence). Trimming stripped 4 bases from V and 4 bases from J, with 7 bases between. The CDR3 is 12 amino acids. Repertoires were generated with immunoSEQ multiplex PCR, while TCRdb's copy carries only in-frame clones and drops some. The sample lists around 230,000 clones, roughly 94% occurring once. The TCR sequence derives from a middle-aged man in good health. This chain links TRBV3-1 (or the pseudogene TRBV3-2) with TRBJ2-5; the D is unclear. The specimen was blood. The CDR3 region has the DNA TGTGCCAGCAGCCTGAGAGGAGAGACCCAGTACTTC. This encodes CASSLRGETQYF.